The clone carrying this T cell receptor (beta chain) occurred many times. The antigen is unknown. The CDR3 totals 15 residues. V trimming: 5 bases; J trimming: 2 bases; junction bases outside the gene matches: 8. CDR1 is MNHNS and CDR2 is SASEGT in the germline V gene. Amplification yielded TCR beta CDR3 regions, with RNA transcripts as the source. RT-PCR in the first round (using the HTBI primer set) targeted the TCR CDR3. Each CDR3 protein is one row after TCRdb ran MiXCR on the multiplex PCR reads. This sample carries fewer than 800,000 distinct CDR3 sequences, roughly 17% of them seen once, and the ten largest clones take over 7.5%. The source of the sample is a study of T cells in Graves' hyperthyroidism and ophthalmopathy. Points from the study as a whole: The model anticipated ophthalmopathy a median about six months pre-onset.

The rearrangement uses TRBV6-1 and TRBJ2-7; 8 bases fit TRBD1. The specimen sequenced was blood. This clonotype originated in a man between 18 and 35 years old with Graves' hyperthyroidism. DNA of the CDR3: TGTGCCAGCAGTCTCTCAGGGGGCCCTACCTACGAGCAGTACTTC. It yields the protein CASSLSGGPTYEQYF.